The 6 T cell receptor beta chains presented below share a single source sample, sequenced in a study of response to subunit inactivated influenza vaccine. Each CDR3 protein is one row after TCRdb ran MiXCR on the RT-PCR reads. The sample lists around 530,000 distinct CDR3 sequences, 12% occurring once. The input for sequencing was PBMCs from blood, taken on the day of vaccination. The receptors originated from a man aged 45-65 years who received an inactivated influenza vaccine.

The rearrangement uses TRBV6-2 or TRBV6-3 and TRBJ2-7; possibly TRBD1 for D (5 bases). Trimming shortened V by 4 bases and J by 6 bases, and 13 bases separated the two germline ends. This CDR3 is built from 13 residues. The germline CDR1 and CDR2 sequences are MNHEY and SVGEGT. The CDR3 DNA follows: TGTGCCAGCAGTTCCATGGTAGGGGTCGAGCAGTACTTC. Amino acids: CASSSMVGVEQYF.

The chain employs TRBV20-1 and TRBJ2-2; D unresolved. V was pared by 2 bases and J by 5 bases, with 6 bases between. From germline, CDR1 is DFQATT and CDR2 SNEGSKA (reference sequence). The CDR3 totals 12 residues. The CDR3 DNA is TGCAGTGCTAGAAAAATAACCGGGGAGCTGTTTTTT. It codes for CSARKITGELFF.

This clonotype appeared a few times. The chain links TRBV7-8 to TRBJ2-5; weak D call: TRBD2 (6 bases). With 1 base removed from V and 4 bases from J, the gap between germline ends came to 13 bases. The CDR3 runs to 15 residues. The germline V gene encodes CDR1 SGHVS and CDR2 FQNEAQ. The CDR3, as DNA: TGTGCCAGCAGCTTAGACTCGGGAGCCGGAGAGACCCAGTACTTC. The encoded protein is CASSLDSGAGETQYF.

This clonotype was recorded at least ten times. The rearrangement joins TRBV7-9 to TRBJ2-1, with a possible D match to TRBD1 (6 bases). Germline V gene sequence: CDR1 SEHNR, CDR2 FQNEAQ (reference sequence). The CDR3 runs to 14 residues. V gave up 5 bases and J gave up 4 bases, with 12 bases separating them. The CDR3 bases are TGTGCCAGCAGCAGAGGGACATTTTACAATGAGCAGTTCTTC. The encoded protein is CASSRGTFYNEQFF.

About this clonotype: A much larger clone differs from this one at a single base, so this may be a read error. The chain has TRBV10-3 and TRBJ1-1; perhaps TRBD1 as D (6 bases). The length of the CDR3 is 13 residues. Germline V gene data show CDR1 as ENHRY and CDR2 as SYGVKD. CDR3 sequence (DNA): TGTGTCATCAGTGGAGGACAGCCTCATGAAGCTTTCTTT. It encodes CVISGGQPHEAFF.

This clonotype came up many times. This chain uses TRBV5-1 with TRBJ2-7; TRBD1 agrees at 7 bases. The V and J ends lost 0 bases and 3 bases, in that order; junction bases with no gene match: 9. The CDR3 is 16 amino acids. CDR1 and CDR2 (germline): SGHRS, YFSETQ. CDR3: CASSLDTGQRLYEQYF. CDR3 nucleotides: TGCGCCAGCAGCTTGGACACGGGACAGCGCCTCTACGAGCAGTACTTC.